The 2 T cell receptor beta chains given below trace back to one sample, sequenced in a study of graft-versus-host responses after intestinal transplantation. Here immunoSEQ multiplex PCR was the method, and the copy in TCRdb shows in-frame clones only, minus some. Among roughly 4,700 clones listed, 25% to 30% were seen once. Plated together were some 200,000 CFSE-labeled responder cells and some 200,000 irradiated, violet-dye-labeled stimulator cells. This material consisted of alloreactive CD8+ T cells from a mixed lymphocyte reaction culture, taken before transplantation. Stated subset: CFSE-low proliferating T cells sorted from roughly six-day pre-transplant mixed lymphocyte reaction (GvH or HvG direction). These receptors all stem from a human patient who was an organ donor for intestinal transplantation.

This clone was counted only a few times. This rearrangement joins TRBV9 to TRBJ1-2; D not resolved. V lost 3 bases and J 5 bases, leaving 11 bases between the germline ends. Per the germline V gene, CDR1 is SGDLS and CDR2 is YYNGEE. There are 13 residues in the CDR3. The CDR3 bases are TGTGCCAGCAGCGATAGCAGCTCGTATGGCTACACCTTC. Amino acid sequence: CASSDSSSYGYTF.

The chain is built from TRBV2 and TRBJ2-1; TRBD2 matches at 10 bases. Losses at the gene ends were 6 bases for V and 7 bases for J; bases not matched to a gene: 6. Looked up from germline, CDR1 is SNHLY and CDR2 is FYNNEI. The length of the CDR3 is 14 residues. CDR3 nucleotides: TGTGCCAGCAGGATAGCGGGGGGAGATAATGAGCAGTTCTTC. Amino acid sequence: CASRIAGGDNEQFF.